The entry below describes one TCR beta chain. Its matching antigen is unknown. Vbeta (60) and Jbeta (13) primers were used in the PCR. As handled by the study authors: In a later analysis, approximately 80 million unique TCR beta chains included roughly 11 million shared by two or more donors. The data were produced by immunoSEQ multiplex PCR, yet TCRdb's version contains in-frame clones alone and is incomplete. V and J calls plus clone size are reproduced from that table; the DNA served to infer D and trimming. The sample consists of 85,000 to 95,000 clones, around 80% of them appearing once. The data stem from a study of cytomegalovirus exposure and HLA in healthy donors. Study-wide background: Some 200 million T cells yielded 117 million unique TCR beta sequences in earlier analysis.

V gave up 3 bases and J gave up 2 bases; unmatched junction bases: 8. Looked up from germline, CDR1 is SGDLS and CDR2 is YYNGEE. This CDR3 comprises 17 residues. Study conclusions and caveats: Indistinguishable V segments, including TRBV6-2 and TRBV6-3, were excluded.

The clonotype comes from a man aged 30-40 years in good health and CMV-seropositive. The rearrangement joins TRBV9 to TRBJ2-3; TRBD2 matches at 11 bases. Material: PBMCs. The DNA for the CDR3 is TGTGCCAGCAGCGAACCCCTAGCGGGGGGCCCCACAGATACGCAGTATTTT. This encodes CASSEPLAGGPTDTQYF.